This T cell receptor beta chain was sequenced in a study of blood T cell repertoires in COVID-19. Source study methods: It was from reference gene primer amplification that nucleated cell counts were estimated. Sequencing was performed with immunoSEQ multiplex PCR; in TCRdb, only in-frame clones are kept and a portion is missing. The V and J calls and clone size are taken from that table; D and trimming were inferred from the DNA. The repertoire holds some 66,000 clones, just over 85% seen once, with roughly 6.9% in the top ten. This receptor was taken from a man aged 50 to 59 with active COVID-19. What was sequenced was peripheral blood.

The CDR3 nucleotides are TGTGCCAGTAGTATTTCCACTTTTTATAATTCACCCCTCCACTTT. It translates to CASSISTFYNSPLHF. The J gene is TRBJ1-6, the V gene TRBV19; D unclear. The CDR3 covers 15 residues. V was clipped by 3 bases and J by 4 bases, with 10 bases between them. Germline CDR1 and CDR2: LNHDA and SQIVND (reference sequence). The entire variable domain, with the rest obtained from reference TRBV19 and TRBJ1-6, is as follows: DGGITQSPKYLFRKEGQNVTLSCEQNLNHDAMYWYRQDPGQGLRLIYYSQIVNDFQKGDIAEGYSVSREKKESFPLTVTSAQKNPTAFYLCASSISTFYNSPLHFGNGTRLTVT.